The entry below describes one T cell receptor beta chain. The antigen is undetermined. This specimen belongs to a study of vaccination and CD4 T cells after COVID-19. The assay that was used to sequence DNA from cultured CD4+ T cells was the Oncomine TCR Beta short-read assay. Using its own MiXCR run on the PCR reads, TCRdb lists one record per CDR3 protein. The sample carries 6,500 to 9,500 distinct CDR3 sequences, roughly 56% recorded once. Specified treatment: roughly 11-day PBMC culture with coronavirus spike peptide pools or control peptides (ViraFEST assay). This TCR was recovered from a human donor who had recovered from COVID-19. Sequencing was performed on CD4+ T cells from blood, cultured in vitro.

Here the CDR3 DNA reads TGTGCCAGCAGGTCAGGGGTTCAGGCAGAGAGGATCACTGAAGCTTTCTTT. It encodes CASRSGVQAERITEAFF. The chain is built from TRBV2 and TRBJ1-1; weak D call: TRBD1 (6 bases). The CDR3 runs 17 residues. V lost 6 bases to trimming and J lost 4 bases, with 24 bases between them. The germline CDR1 and CDR2 sequences are SNHLY and FYNNEI. The full variable domain, its missing parts supplied by reference TRBV2 and TRBJ1-1, is EPEVTQTPSHQVTQMGQEVILRCVPISNHLYFYWYRQILGQKVEFLVSFYNNEISEKSEIFDDQFSVERPDGSNFTLKIRSTKLEDSAMYFCASRSGVQAERITEAFFGQGTRLTVV.